A selection of T cell receptor beta chains follows, all from one sample in a study of cytomegalovirus exposure and HLA in healthy donors. Method: immunoSEQ multiplex PCR; TCRdb's copy keeps in-frame clones and lacks some. The sample has roughly 180,000 clones; more than 65% are singletons. Sample: PBMCs. These receptors came from a girl between 10 and 17 years old in good health and CMV-seropositive. Each CDR3 is given with its conserved first and last residue. Each record gives: V gene, J gene, CDR3 protein.

>TRBV4-1|TRBJ2-1
CASSQTGGSPYNEQFF
>TRBV4-3|TRBJ1-4
CASRGAAAEKLFF
>TRBV29-1|TRBJ1-4
CSVTDRGRGEKLFF
>TRBV27|TRBJ1-1
CASSLNGRRPNTEAFF
>TRBV7-9|TRBJ2-1
CASSFVGWAGDNSYNEQFF
>TRBV12-5|TRBJ1-5
CASGWESGSNQPQHF
>TRBV11-2|TRBJ2-5
CASSLVLSSLGETQYF
>TRBV4-3|TRBJ1-2
CASSRGQVEDGYTF
>TRBV5-1|TRBJ2-7
CASSSQGREQYF
>TRBV13|TRBJ2-3
CASSSTPMLRGGYTDTQYF
>TRBV5-6|TRBJ2-1
CASSALAGVYNEQFF
>TRBV6-5|TRBJ1-5
CASCTGRNQPQHF
>TRBV6-5|TRBJ1-1
CASSYSRQAGAEAFF
>TRBV4-3|TRBJ2-7
CASSQTGTGGYEQYF
>TRBV16|TRBJ1-2
CASSQPGQRIYGYTF
>TRBV6-1|TRBJ1-1
CASRVTNTEAFF
>TRBV6-1|TRBJ1-1
CASSEPRDDMNTEAFF
>TRBV7-2|TRBJ1-4
CASSPLPPGENEKLFF
>TRBV10-1|TRBJ2-3
CASPKLGTQYF
>TRBV2|TRBJ2-7
CASSERADPYEQYF
>TRBV11-2|TRBJ2-1
CASSPPAGNEQFF
>TRBV6-5|TRBJ1-4
CASSPGGRWEKLFF
>TRBV7-6|TRBJ2-7
CASSLLGTSPYEQYF
>TRBV19|TRBJ1-2
CASSTPDRDYGYTF
>TRBV11-2|TRBJ1-2
CASSQFWGTGGTNYGYTF
>TRBV5-4|TRBJ1-1
CASSLKLGTEAFF
>TRBV30|TRBJ2-3
CAWSVPPGADTQYF
>TRBV25-1|TRBJ2-5
CASSASQTQYF
>TRBV7-2|TRBJ2-3
CASSPKAGDTDTQYF
>TRBV2|TRBJ1-1
CASSLSGLQNTEAFF
>TRBV27|TRBJ1-1
CASSKTELNTEAFF
>TRBV2|TRBJ1-1
CASRQGWSTEAFF
>TRBV6-1|TRBJ1-3
CASSDWGGLAGNTIYF
>TRBV19|TRBJ1-5
CASSIAPDGQQPQHF
>TRBV15|TRBJ2-7
CATSRAGTGDPNF
>TRBV18|TRBJ1-1
CATRADTEAFF
>TRBV6-5|TRBJ2-7
CASSYSGQGVSEQYF
>TRBV15|TRBJ1-2
CATSRDRYSPLDGYTF
>TRBV16|TRBJ2-2
CASSQSRTGELFF
>TRBV7-7|TRBJ2-2
CASSLAANTGELFF